This TCR beta chain was sequenced in a study of blood T cell repertoires in COVID-19. About the research overall: Acute and convalescent COVID-19 specimens originated in the United States, Italy and Spain.

The table came from immunoSEQ multiplex PCR; TCRdb's copy has only in-frame clones and leaves some out. The sample lists about 310,000 clones; just under 90% were seen once. This receptor was taken from a woman in her thirties who had recovered from COVID-19. What was sequenced was PBMCs or T cells enriched from blood (not recorded which).

The CDR3 nucleotides read TGTGCCAGCAGTTACGGCGGGGCAGGGAGTCAGCCCCAGCATTTT. Translating gives CASSYGGAGSQPQHF. The chain couples TRBV6-5 to TRBJ1-5, with a possible D match to TRBD1 (5 bases). Per the germline V gene, CDR1 is MNHEY and CDR2 is SVGAGI. This CDR3 has 15 amino acids. The V end was cut by 2 bases, the J end by 6 bases, with 14 bases between.